This T cell receptor (beta chain) was captured by sequencing in a study of tumor-infiltrating lymphocytes in primary liver carcinoma. On the study more broadly: Samples returned roughly 3.65 to 7.5 million productive TCRbeta reads, a yield that was similar across tissue types.

CDR3 length: 13 amino acids. For this clonotype: A much bigger clone sits one base away, suggesting this may be a read error.

Synthesis of TCR beta cDNA was carried out from 500 ng total RNA with a constant-region primer. Researchers made the TCR beta libraries by running three nested multiplex PCR rounds with slightly modified ARM-PCR. The first two PCR rounds used TRBV1-TRBV30 primers with a Cbeta primer, 9 to 11 cycles each. From the multiplex PCR reads, TCRdb called clonotypes with MiXCR, one entry per CDR3 protein. The table lists about 320,000 distinct CDR3 sequences, approximately 58% of them singletons, with approximately 15% in the top ten. Extraction also yielded germline DNA, while blood RNA was obtained from unsorted whole blood.

This chain connects TRBV12-3 or TRBV12-4 to TRBJ2-1; unclear D gene. This receptor was obtained from a woman in her thirties with primary liver carcinoma and hepatitis B virus infection. The sequenced sample was peripheral blood. The CDR3: CASSLREYNEQLF. DNA for the CDR3: TGTGCCAGCAGTTTACGTGAATACAATGAGCAGCTCTTC.